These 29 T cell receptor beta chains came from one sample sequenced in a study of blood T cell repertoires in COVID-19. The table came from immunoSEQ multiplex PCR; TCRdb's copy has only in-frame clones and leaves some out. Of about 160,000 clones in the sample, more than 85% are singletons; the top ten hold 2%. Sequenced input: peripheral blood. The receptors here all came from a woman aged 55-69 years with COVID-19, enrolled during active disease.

The CDR3 nucleotides read TGTGCCACCACAGCGGCTTACAACCCACCCCTCCACTTT. Residues: CATTAAYNPPLHF. This chain links TRBV15 with TRBJ1-6; D not resolved. Germline V gene lookup returns CDR1 LNHNV and CDR2 YYDKDF (reference sequence). The CDR3 extends over 13 amino acids. Trimming took 7 bases from V and 11 from J, leaving 15 bases between them.

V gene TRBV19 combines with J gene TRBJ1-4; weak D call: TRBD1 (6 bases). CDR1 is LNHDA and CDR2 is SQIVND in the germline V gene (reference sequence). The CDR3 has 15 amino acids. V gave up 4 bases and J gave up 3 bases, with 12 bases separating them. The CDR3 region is CASSTGHTANEKLFF. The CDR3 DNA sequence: TGTGCCAGTAGTACGGGACATACCGCTAATGAAAAACTGTTTTTT.

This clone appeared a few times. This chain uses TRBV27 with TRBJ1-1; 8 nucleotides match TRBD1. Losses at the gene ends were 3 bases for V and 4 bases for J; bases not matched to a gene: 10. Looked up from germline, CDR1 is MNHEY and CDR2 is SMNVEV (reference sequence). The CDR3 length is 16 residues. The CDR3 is CASSLVWTGRRTEAFF. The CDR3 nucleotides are TGTGCCAGCAGTTTGGTATGGACAGGGAGGCGCACTGAAGCTTTCTTT.

The CDR3 DNA reads as TGTGCCAGCAGTTTCCCCGGGCGACAGATTAACTATGGCTACACCTTC. As protein: CASSFPGRQINYGYTF. The V gene is TRBV7-9, the J gene TRBJ1-2; TRBD1 is a possible D gene (5 bases). CDR3 length: 16 amino acids. Germline V gives CDR1 SEHNR, CDR2 FQNEAQ (reference sequence). Trimming stripped 6 bases from V and 1 base from J, with 18 bases between.

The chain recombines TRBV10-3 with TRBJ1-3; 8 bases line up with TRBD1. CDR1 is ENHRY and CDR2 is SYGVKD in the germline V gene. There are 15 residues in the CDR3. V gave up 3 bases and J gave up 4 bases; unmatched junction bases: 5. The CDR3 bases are TGTGCCATCAGTGATGGGACAGGCTCAGGAAACACCATATATTTT. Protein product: CAISDGTGSGNTIYF.

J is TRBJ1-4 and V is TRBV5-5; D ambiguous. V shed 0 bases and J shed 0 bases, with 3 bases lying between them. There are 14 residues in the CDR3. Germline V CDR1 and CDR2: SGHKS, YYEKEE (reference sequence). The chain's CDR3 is CASSLVTTNEKLFF. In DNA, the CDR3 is TGTGCCAGCAGCTTGGTCACAACTAATGAAAAACTGTTTTTT.

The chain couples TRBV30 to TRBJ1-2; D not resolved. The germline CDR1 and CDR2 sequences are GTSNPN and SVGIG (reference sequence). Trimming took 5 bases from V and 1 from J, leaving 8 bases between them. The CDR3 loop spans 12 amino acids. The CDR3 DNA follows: TGTGCCTGGTTGGCCCTTAACTATGGCTACACCTTC. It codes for CAWLALNYGYTF. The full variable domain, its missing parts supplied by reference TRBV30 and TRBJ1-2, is SQTIHQWPATLVQPVGSPLSLECTVEGTSNPNLYWYRQAAGRGLQLLFYSVGIGQISSEVPQNLSASRPQDRQFILSSKKLLLSDSGFYLCAWLALNYGYTFGSGTRLTVV.

CDR3 in amino acids: CASSMKVWQGSHNEQFF. In DNA, the CDR3 is TGTGCCAGTAGTATGAAGGTTTGGCAGGGATCCCACAATGAGCAGTTCTTC. The chain combines TRBV19 with TRBJ2-1; possibly TRBD1 for D (5 bases). The V gene's germline CDR1 is LNHDA and CDR2 SQIVND (reference sequence). V lost 3 bases and J lost 5, with 20 bases in between. There are 17 residues in the CDR3. Drawing the rest from reference TRBV19 and TRBJ2-1, the complete variable domain is DGGITQSPKYLFRKEGQNVTLSCEQNLNHDAMYWYRQDPGQGLRLIYYSQIVNDFQKGDIAEGYSVSREKKESFPLTVTSAQKNPTAFYLCASSMKVWQGSHNEQFFGPGTRLTVL.

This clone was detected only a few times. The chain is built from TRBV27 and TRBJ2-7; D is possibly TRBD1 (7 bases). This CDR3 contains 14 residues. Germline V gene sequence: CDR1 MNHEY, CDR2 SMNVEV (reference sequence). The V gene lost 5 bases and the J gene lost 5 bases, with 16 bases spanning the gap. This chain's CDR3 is CASSTRQGLDEQYF. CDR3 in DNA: TGTGCCAGCAGTACGCGACAGGGACTGGACGAGCAGTACTTC.

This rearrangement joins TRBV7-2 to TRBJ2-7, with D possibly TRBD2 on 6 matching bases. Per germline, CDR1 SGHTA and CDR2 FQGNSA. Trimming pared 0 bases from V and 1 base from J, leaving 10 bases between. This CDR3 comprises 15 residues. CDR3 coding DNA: TGTGCCAGCAGCTTAGCGCGTGGGAGGTCCTACGAGCAGTACTTC. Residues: CASSLARGRSYEQYF.

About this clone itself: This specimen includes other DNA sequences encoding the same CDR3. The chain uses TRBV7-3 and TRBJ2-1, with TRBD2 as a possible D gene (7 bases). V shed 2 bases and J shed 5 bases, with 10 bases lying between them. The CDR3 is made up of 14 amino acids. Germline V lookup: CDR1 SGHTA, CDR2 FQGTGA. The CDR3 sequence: CASSLAGANNEQFF. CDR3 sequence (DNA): TGTGCCAGCAGCTTAGCGGGGGCTAACAATGAGCAGTTCTTC.

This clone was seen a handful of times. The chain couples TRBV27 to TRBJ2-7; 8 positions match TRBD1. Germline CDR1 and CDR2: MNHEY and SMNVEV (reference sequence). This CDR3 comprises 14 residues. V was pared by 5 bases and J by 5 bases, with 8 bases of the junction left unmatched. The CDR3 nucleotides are TGTGCCAGCAGTAGGACAGGGTGGATAAACGAGCAGTACTTC. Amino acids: CASSRTGWINEQYF.

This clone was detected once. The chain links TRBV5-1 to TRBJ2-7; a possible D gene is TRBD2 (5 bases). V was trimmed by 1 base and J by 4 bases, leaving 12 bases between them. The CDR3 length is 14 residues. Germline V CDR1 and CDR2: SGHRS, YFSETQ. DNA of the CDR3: TGCGCCAGCAGCTTGTACCGGGGAAATTACGAGCAGTACTTC. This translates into CASSLYRGNYEQYF. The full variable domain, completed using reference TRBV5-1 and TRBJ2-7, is KAGVTQTPRYLIKTRGQQVTLSCSPISGHRSVSWYQQTPGQGLQFLFEYFSETQRNKGNFPGRFSGRQFSNSRSEMNVSTLELGDSALYLCASSLYRGNYEQYFGPGTRLTVT.

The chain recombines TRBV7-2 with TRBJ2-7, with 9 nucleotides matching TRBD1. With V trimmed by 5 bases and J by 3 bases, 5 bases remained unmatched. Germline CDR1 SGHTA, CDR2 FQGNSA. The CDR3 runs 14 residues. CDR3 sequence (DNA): TGTGCCAGCAGCCCGAGACAGGGGGGCTACGAGCAGTACTTC. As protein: CASSPRQGGYEQYF.

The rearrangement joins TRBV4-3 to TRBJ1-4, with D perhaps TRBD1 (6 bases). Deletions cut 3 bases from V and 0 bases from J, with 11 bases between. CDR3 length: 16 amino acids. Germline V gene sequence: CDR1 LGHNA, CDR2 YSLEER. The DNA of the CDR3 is TGCGCCAGCAGCCATGAGACAGGTGCAACTAATGAAAAACTGTTTTTT. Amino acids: CASSHETGATNEKLFF.

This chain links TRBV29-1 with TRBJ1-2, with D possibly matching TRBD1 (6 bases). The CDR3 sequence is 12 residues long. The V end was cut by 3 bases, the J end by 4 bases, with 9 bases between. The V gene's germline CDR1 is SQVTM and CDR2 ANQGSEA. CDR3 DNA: TGCAGCGTTGACGGACAGAGCTATGGCTACACCTTC. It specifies CSVDGQSYGYTF. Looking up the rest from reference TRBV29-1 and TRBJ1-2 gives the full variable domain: SAVISQKPSRDICQRGTSLTIQCQVDSQVTMMFWYRQQPGQSLTLIATANQGSEATYESGFVIDKFPISRPNLTFSTLTVSNMSPEDSSIYLCSVDGQSYGYTFGSGTRLTVV.

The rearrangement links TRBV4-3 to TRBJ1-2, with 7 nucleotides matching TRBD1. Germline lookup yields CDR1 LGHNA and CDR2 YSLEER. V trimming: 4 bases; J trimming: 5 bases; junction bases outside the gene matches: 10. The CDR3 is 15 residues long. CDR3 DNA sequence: TGCGCCAGCAGCCCCCGTCCCGGGACAGTATATGGCTACACCTTC. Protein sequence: CASSPRPGTVYGYTF.

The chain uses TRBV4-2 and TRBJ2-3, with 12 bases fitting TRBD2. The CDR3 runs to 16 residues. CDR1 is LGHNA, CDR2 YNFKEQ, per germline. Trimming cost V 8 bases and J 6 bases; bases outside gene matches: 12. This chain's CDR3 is CASRTKLAGGGDTQYF. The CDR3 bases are TGTGCCAGCCGAACTAAACTAGCGGGGGGTGGGGATACGCAGTATTTT.

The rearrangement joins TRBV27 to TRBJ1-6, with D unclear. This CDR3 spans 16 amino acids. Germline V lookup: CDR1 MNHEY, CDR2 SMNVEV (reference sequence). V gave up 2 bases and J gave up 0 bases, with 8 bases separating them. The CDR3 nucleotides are TGTGCCAGCAGTTTAGAGCAAACCTCCTATAATTCACCCCTCCACTTT. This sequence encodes CASSLEQTSYNSPLHF.

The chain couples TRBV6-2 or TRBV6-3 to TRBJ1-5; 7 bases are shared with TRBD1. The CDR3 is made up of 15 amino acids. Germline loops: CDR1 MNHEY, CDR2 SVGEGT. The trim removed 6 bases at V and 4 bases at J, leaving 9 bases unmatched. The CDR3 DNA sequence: TGTGCCAGCAGCGGAACGAGGGACAGTAATCAGCCCCAGCATTTT. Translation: CASSGTRDSNQPQHF.

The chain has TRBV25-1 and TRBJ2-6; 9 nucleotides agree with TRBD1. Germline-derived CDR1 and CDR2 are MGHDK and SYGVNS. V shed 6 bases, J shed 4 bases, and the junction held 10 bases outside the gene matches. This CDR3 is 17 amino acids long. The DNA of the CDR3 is TGTGCCAGCAGCCGGGGACAGGGTATCTCAGGGGCCAACGTCCTGACTTTC. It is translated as CASSRGQGISGANVLTF.

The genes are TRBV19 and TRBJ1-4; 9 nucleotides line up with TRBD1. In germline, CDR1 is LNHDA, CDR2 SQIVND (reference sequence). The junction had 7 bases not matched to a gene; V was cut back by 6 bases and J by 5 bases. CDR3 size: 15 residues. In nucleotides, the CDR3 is TGTGCCAGTAGCCTTCGACAGGGGGAAAATGAAAAACTGTTTTTT. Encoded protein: CASSLRQGENEKLFF.

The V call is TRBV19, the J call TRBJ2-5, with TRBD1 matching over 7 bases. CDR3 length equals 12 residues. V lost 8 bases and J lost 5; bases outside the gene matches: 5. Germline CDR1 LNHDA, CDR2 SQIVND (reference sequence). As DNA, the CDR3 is TGTGCCAGTGGGACAGACGGGGAGACCCAGTACTTC. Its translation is CASGTDGETQYF.

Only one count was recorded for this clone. The DNA for the CDR3 is TGTGCAAGTCGCTTACCGACTCCCCCGATCTACAATGAGCAGTTCTTC. This sequence encodes CASRLPTPPIYNEQFF. The rearrangement links TRBV12-2 to TRBJ2-1; TRBD2, the table's D call, lacks a check against the DNA. TRBV12-2 is a pseudogene segment. CDR3 length: 16 amino acids.

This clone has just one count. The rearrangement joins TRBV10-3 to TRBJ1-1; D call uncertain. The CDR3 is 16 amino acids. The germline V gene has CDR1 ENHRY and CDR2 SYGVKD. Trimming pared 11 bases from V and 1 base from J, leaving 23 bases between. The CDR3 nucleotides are TGTGCCTCCAGTGACGGTCAAAGGACTCGGAACACTGAAGCTTTCTTT. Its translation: CASSDGQRTRNTEAFF.

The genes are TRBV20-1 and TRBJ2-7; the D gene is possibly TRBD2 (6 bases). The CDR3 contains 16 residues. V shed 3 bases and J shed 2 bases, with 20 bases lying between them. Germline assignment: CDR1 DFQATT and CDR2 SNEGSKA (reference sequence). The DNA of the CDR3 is TGCAGTGCTAGTGAGTTACGCGGGGCTCTACCCTACGAGCAGTACTTC. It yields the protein CSASELRGALPYEQYF.

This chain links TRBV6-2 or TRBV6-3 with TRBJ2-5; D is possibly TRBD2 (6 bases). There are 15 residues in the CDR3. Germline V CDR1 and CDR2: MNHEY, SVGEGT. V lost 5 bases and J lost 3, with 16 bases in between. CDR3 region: CASSLGLSRKETQYF. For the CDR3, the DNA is TGTGCCAGCAGTCTGGGACTCAGTCGAAAAGAGACCCAGTACTTC.

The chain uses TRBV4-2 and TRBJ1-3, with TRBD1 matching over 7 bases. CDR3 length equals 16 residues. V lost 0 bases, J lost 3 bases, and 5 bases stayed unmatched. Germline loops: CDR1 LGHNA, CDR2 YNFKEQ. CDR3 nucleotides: TGTGCCAGCAGCCAAGATGGGGGACAGCTTGGAAACACCATATATTTT. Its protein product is CASSQDGGQLGNTIYF.

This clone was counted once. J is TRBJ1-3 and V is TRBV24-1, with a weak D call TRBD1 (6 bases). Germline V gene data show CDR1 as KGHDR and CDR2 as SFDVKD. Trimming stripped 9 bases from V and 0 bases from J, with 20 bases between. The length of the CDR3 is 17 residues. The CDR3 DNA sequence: TGTGCCACCCGGTCGAACAGGGACCATTCCTCTGGAAACACCATATATTTT. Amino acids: CATRSNRDHSSGNTIYF.